One sample yielded the 19 T cell receptor beta chains listed below, sequenced in a study of blood T cell repertoires in COVID-19. Sequencing used immunoSEQ multiplex PCR; TCRdb keeps in-frame clones, though not all of them. The sample records under 25,000 clones, 89% being singletons. Sequenced: peripheral blood. Receptor source: an older woman with active COVID-19.

CDR3 in DNA: TGCGCCAGCAGCTTGGATCGGAGCTCTGGAAACACCATATATTTT. Amino acid sequence: CASSLDRSSGNTIYF. The J gene is TRBJ1-3, the V gene TRBV5-1, with D unresolved. V dropped 0 bases and J dropped 0 bases, with 7 bases sitting between them. CDR1 is SGHRS, CDR2 YFSETQ, per germline. The CDR3 is 15 residues long.

The chain links TRBV18 to TRBJ1-5; D unresolved. Germline-derived CDR1 and CDR2 are KGHSH and LQKENI. V was clipped by 3 bases and J by 3 bases, with 9 bases between them. This CDR3 comprises 14 residues. CDR3 region: CASSPSGYNQPQHF. In DNA form, the CDR3 reads TGTGCCAGCTCACCCTCGGGGTACAATCAGCCCCAGCATTTT.

For this clone: Other DNA sequences from this sample encode an identical CDR3 as well. The J gene is TRBJ2-3, the V gene TRBV11-3, with a possible D match to TRBD2 (5 bases). CDR1 and CDR2 (germline): SGHNT, YENEEA. V was shortened by 6 bases and J by 2 bases, with 9 bases between the two germline ends. The CDR3 consists of 13 residues. The CDR3 DNA reads TGTGCCAGCAGTCCGGGATACACAGATACGCAGTATTTT. It yields the protein CASSPGYTDTQYF.

The gene calls are TRBV7-5 and TRBJ2-1; TRBD2, the D gene given by the table, was not confirmed from the DNA. TRBV7-5 is deemed a pseudogene. This CDR3 is 17 amino acids long. CDR3 in amino acids: CVRSPGLAGPWSNEQFF. The CDR3 bases are TGTGTCAGAAGCCCTGGACTAGCGGGGCCCTGGAGCAATGAGCAGTTCTTC.

A single count supports this clone. The chain links TRBV5-1 to TRBJ2-7; 9 bases fit TRBD1. Trimming removed 4 bases from V and 7 bases from J; junction bases left unmatched: 12. The CDR3 has 15 amino acids. Germline V gene lookup returns CDR1 SGHRS and CDR2 YFSETQ. CDR3 sequence: CASSLTRTGVGEQYF. In DNA, the CDR3 is TGCGCCAGCAGCCTGACCAGGACAGGGGTGGGGGAGCAGTACTTC.

The V and J genes are TRBV7-3 and TRBJ2-6; D is undetermined. The CDR3 is 15 amino acids. The germline V gene encodes CDR1 SGHTA and CDR2 FQGTGA. V gave up 4 bases and J gave up 0 bases, with 7 bases separating them. The CDR3 protein is CASSSPPSGANVLTF. The CDR3 DNA reads TGTGCCAGCAGCTCCCCTCCCTCTGGGGCCAACGTCCTGACTTTC. Full variable domain (remainder filled in from reference TRBV7-3 and TRBJ2-6): GAGVSQTPSNKVTEKGKYVELRCDPISGHTALYWYRQSLGQGPEFLIYFQGTGAADDSGLPNDRFFAVRPEGSVSTLKIQRTERGDSAVYLCASSSPPSGANVLTFGAGSRLTVL.

The genes are TRBV4-3 and TRBJ2-3; TRBD2 agrees at 13 bases. The CDR3 sequence is 18 residues long. V dropped 3 bases and J dropped 4; count of bases not matched to a gene: 10. CDR1 and CDR2 from the germline V gene are LGHNA and YSLEER. The CDR3 loop reads CASSHGLAGDPSPDTQYF. CDR3 sequence (DNA): TGCGCCAGCAGCCATGGACTAGCGGGGGATCCGAGCCCAGATACGCAGTATTTT.

The chain recombines TRBV5-4 with TRBJ2-3; 8 positions agree with TRBD2. V was clipped by 4 bases and J by 0 bases; unmatched bases: 7. Germline V gene sequence: CDR1 SGHNT, CDR2 YYREEE (reference sequence). The CDR3 has 16 amino acids. CDR3 loop: CASSLRTSSSTDTQYF. CDR3 nucleotide sequence: TGTGCCAGCAGCCTCCGGACTAGCAGTAGCACAGATACGCAGTATTTT.

The V gene is TRBV7-9, the J gene TRBJ2-7; 7 nucleotides align to TRBD2. V shed 7 bases, J shed 5 bases, and the junction held 8 bases outside the gene matches. Germline lookup yields CDR1 SEHNR and CDR2 FQNEAQ (reference sequence). The CDR3 length is 13 residues. CDR3 loop: CASTQGRADEQYF. The CDR3 region has the DNA TGTGCCAGCACCCAAGGGAGGGCTGACGAGCAGTACTTC.

V and J are TRBV5-6 and TRBJ2-5; 9 positions agree with TRBD1. Looked up from germline, CDR1 is SGHDT and CDR2 is YYEEEE. Unmatched junction bases numbered 10, after V lost 3 bases and J lost 4 bases. The CDR3 extends over 16 amino acids. CDR3 loop: CASSSGQGWEGETQYF. CDR3 in DNA: TGTGCCAGCAGCTCGGGACAGGGATGGGAGGGAGAGACCCAGTACTTC.

The genes are TRBV5-1 and TRBJ2-1; possible D gene TRBD2, 6 bases. Trimming removed 2 bases at V and 7 bases at J, with 19 bases between. There are 16 residues in the CDR3. Germline V gene data show CDR1 as SGHRS and CDR2 as YFSETQ. The CDR3 bases are TGCGCCAGCAGCTTTCGCCTCTCTAGCGTCCCTAATGAGCAGTTCTTC. Encoded protein: CASSFRLSSVPNEQFF.

The chain carries TRBV6-2 or TRBV6-3 and TRBJ1-6, with TRBD1 as a possible D gene (6 bases). V lost 2 bases and J lost 7, with 18 bases in between. The length of the CDR3 is 17 residues. CDR1 is MNHEY, CDR2 SVGEGT, per germline. The CDR3 DNA follows: TGTGCCAGCAGTTACCCATTAGGACAGATGATAAATTCACCCCTCCACTTT. It yields the protein CASSYPLGQMINSPLHF.

This chain uses TRBV27 with TRBJ1-2; 11 bases are shared with TRBD1. Germline V lookup: CDR1 MNHEY, CDR2 SMNVEV (reference sequence). The CDR3 contains 15 residues. After removal of 4 bases from V and 7 bases from J, the junction contained 8 bases not matched to a gene. CDR3 coding DNA: TGTGCCAGCAGTTACTCTGGACAGGGGGCCGGTGGCTACACCTTC. It codes for CASSYSGQGAGGYTF.

V is TRBV27 and J is TRBJ1-2; TRBD1 matches at 12 bases. The CDR3 has 16 residues. The ends lost 5 bases at V and 3 bases at J; junction bases unmatched: 7. Germline CDR1 MNHEY, CDR2 SMNVEV (reference sequence). The CDR3 DNA sequence: TGTGCCAGCAGTCTGATGGGACAGGGGGCTTACTATGGCTACACCTTC. Protein sequence: CASSLMGQGAYYGYTF.

V gene TRBV9 combines with J gene TRBJ2-7, with D possibly matching TRBD2 (7 bases). This CDR3 has 15 amino acids. Trimming took off 4 bases at V and 5 bases at J, with 19 bases between the two ends. Germline V CDR1 and CDR2: SGDLS, YYNGEE. This CDR3 is CASSPNWGGGDEQYF. CDR3 in DNA: TGTGCCAGCAGCCCCAACTGGGGAGGGGGGGACGAGCAGTACTTC.

V and J are TRBV5-4 and TRBJ1-6; TRBD1 aligns across 7 bases. Trimming removed 0 bases from V and 4 bases from J; junction bases left unmatched: 1. The CDR3 totals 15 residues. Germline-derived CDR1 and CDR2 are SGHNT and YYREEE (reference sequence). The CDR3 coding sequence is TGTGCCAGCAGCTTGGGACAGGGTTATAATTCACCCCTCCACTTT. Translation: CASSLGQGYNSPLHF. Full variable domain (missing parts from reference TRBV5-4 and TRBJ1-6): ETGVTQSPTHLIKTRGQQVTLRCSSQSGHNTVSWYQQALGQGPQFIFQYYREEENGRGNFPPRFSGLQFPNYSSELNVNALELDDSALYLCASSLGQGYNSPLHFGNGTRLTVT.

V usage is TRBV7-8 and J usage is TRBJ1-1; no definite D call. V gave up 2 bases and J gave up 1 base, with 11 bases separating them. Germline V gene lookup returns CDR1 SGHVS and CDR2 FQNEAQ. There are 15 residues in the CDR3. The CDR3 nucleotides read TGTGCCAGCAGCTTAACTGGCGGATGGAACACTGAAGCTTTCTTT. Encoded protein: CASSLTGGWNTEAFF.

The chain couples TRBV4-1 to TRBJ1-5; D might be TRBD1 (5 bases). V was pared by 4 bases and J by 4 bases, with 17 bases between. Looked up from germline, CDR1 is MGHRA and CDR2 is YSYEKL. The CDR3 totals 16 residues. Here the CDR3 DNA reads TGCGCCAGCAGCCCAATTGGGGCAGCCGTTAATCAGCCCCAGCATTTT. Translated: CASSPIGAAVNQPQHF.

V usage is TRBV7-9 and J usage is TRBJ1-4, with D unresolved. With 0 bases removed from V and 5 bases from J, the gap between germline ends came to 10 bases. The CDR3 has 15 residues. Germline CDR1 is SEHNR and CDR2 is FQNEAQ (reference sequence). The CDR3 nucleotides read TGTGCCAGCAGCTTAGCCCCGGGAGGGAATGAAAAACTGTTTTTT. Encoded protein: CASSLAPGGNEKLFF.